Presented here are 30 T cell receptor beta chains from one specimen sequenced in a study of T cells expressing NK-cell markers. TCRdb reanalyzed the 5' RACE reads, giving one entry per CDR3 protein sequence and no DNA. The specimen's table records 550,000 or so distinct CDR3 sequences. The source material was blood T cells: a sorted CD56 or NKG2C T cell subset, CD4+ or CD8+ T cells, or bulk PBMC T cells (not recorded which). The receptors originated from a man between 18 and 35 years old in good health.

This rearrangement joins TRBV11-2 to TRBJ2-5; with no DNA, the TCRdb D assignment of TRBD2 cannot be verified. This CDR3 is built from 16 residues. The germline V gene has CDR1 SGHAT and CDR2 FQNNGV. The CDR3 loop is CASSSLRRGRRETQYF.

The chain links TRBV20-1 to TRBJ2-2; TCRdb outputs TRBD1, but without DNA this stays unchecked. The CDR3 consists of 18 residues. Per germline, CDR1 DFQATT and CDR2 SNEGSKA (reference sequence). CDR3: CSAAHAGANTLNTGELFF.

The J gene is TRBJ2-1, the V gene TRBV27; there is no DNA to check the TCRdb D call of TRBD1. Germline V gene data show CDR1 as MNHEY and CDR2 as SMNVEV (reference sequence). This CDR3 spans 14 amino acids. The CDR3 spells CASSPSGQNNEQFF.

The chain uses TRBV7-3 and TRBJ2-1; TCRdb reports TRBD2, a call that lacks DNA to check it against. Germline CDR1 and CDR2: SGHTA and FQGTGA. This CDR3 is 19 amino acids long. The CDR3 sequence: CASSPLSGLAVDSYNEQFF. Variable domain in full (rest from reference TRBV7-3 and TRBJ2-1): GAGVSQTPSNKVTEKGKYVELRCDPISGHTALYWYRQSLGQGPEFLIYFQGTGAADDSGLPNDRFFAVRPEGSVSTLKIQRTERGDSAVYLCASSPLSGLAVDSYNEQFFGPGTRLTVL.

The rearrangement joins TRBV28 to TRBJ2-1; checking the TCRdb D call of TRBD2 is not possible without DNA. The CDR3 spans 15 residues. Germline CDR1 MDHEN, CDR2 SYDVKM. CDR3 in amino acids: CASSLSQVRYNEQFF.

This chain links TRBV4-2 with TRBJ2-2; no DNA is available, so the TRBD1 call from TCRdb remains unchecked. The germline CDR1 and CDR2 sequences are LGHNA and YNFKEQ. CDR3 length: 15 amino acids. Here the CDR3 reads CASTRERVGTGELFF.

The chain employs TRBV6-1 and TRBJ1-6; TCRdb's D call of TRBD1 is untestable without DNA. CDR1 is MNHNS and CDR2 is SASEGT in the germline V gene. The CDR3 is 15 residues long. The chain's CDR3 is CASRDRVSYNSPLHF.

V gene TRBV29-1 combines with J gene TRBJ1-5; TCRdb lists TRBD1, though no DNA is available to test this call. CDR3 size: 14 residues. Per the germline V gene, CDR1 is SQVTM and CDR2 is ANQGSEA. The CDR3 region is CSVAEQGGYQPQHF.

The genes are TRBV7-9 and TRBJ1-1; TCRdb picks TRBD1, but there is no DNA to check that call. CDR1 and CDR2 from the germline V gene are SEHNR and FQNEAQ (reference sequence). This CDR3 has 16 residues. This CDR3 is CASSRGTERPNTEAFF. Together with reference TRBV7-9 and TRBJ1-1, the CDR3 gives the full variable domain: DTGVSQNPRHKITKRGQNVTFRCDPISEHNRLYWYRQTLGQGPEFLTYFQNEAQLEKSRLLSDRFSAERPKGSFSTLEIQRTEQGDSAMYLCASSRGTERPNTEAFFGQGTRLTVV.

The chain has TRBV6-2 or TRBV6-3 and TRBJ2-1; there is no DNA to check the TCRdb D call of TRBD1. Germline V gene lookup returns CDR1 MNHEY and CDR2 SVGEGT. CDR3 length: 14 amino acids. The CDR3: CASGGRIPYNEQFF.

CDR3 sequence: CASSQDGGVGNTEAFF. The genes are TRBV4-1 and TRBJ1-1. CDR3 size: 16 residues. CDR1 is MGHRA, CDR2 YSYEKL, per germline.

The J gene is TRBJ2-2, the V gene TRBV12-3 or TRBV12-4; TCRdb proposes TRBD1, but this gene call is untestable without DNA. This CDR3 is built from 15 residues. The CDR3 sequence: CALSSRDRNTGELFF.

The chain's CDR3 is CASSIGQVGAFF. This chain uses TRBV19 with TRBJ1-1; TCRdb proposes TRBD1, but this gene call is untestable without DNA. The germline V gene encodes CDR1 LNHDA and CDR2 SQIVND (reference sequence). The CDR3 totals 12 residues.

The rearrangement uses TRBV5-1 and TRBJ2-7; TCRdb outputs TRBD1, but without DNA this stays unchecked. Germline V gives CDR1 SGHRS, CDR2 YFSETQ. The CDR3 extends over 15 amino acids. CDR3 protein: CASSWRRGPGYEQYF.

The chain employs TRBV3-1 and TRBJ2-6. Germline V CDR1 and CDR2: LGHDT, YNNKEL (reference sequence). The CDR3 loop spans 14 amino acids. The CDR3 reads CASSQDRPVVVLTF.

This chain uses TRBV18 with TRBJ1-5; lacking DNA, the TRBD1 call made by TCRdb goes unchecked. The CDR3 runs 16 residues. Germline V gene lookup returns CDR1 KGHSH and CDR2 LQKENI. CDR3 in amino acids: CASSNQQPGTSQPQHF.

This chain joins TRBV5-1 and TRBJ2-3; TCRdb's D call, TRBD2, is unchecked because there is no DNA. CDR3 length equals 17 residues. Germline loops: CDR1 SGHRS, CDR2 YFSETQ. CDR3 protein: CASSPGLAGAGSDTQYF.

V and J are TRBV10-3 and TRBJ1-2; TCRdb's D call, TRBD1, is unchecked because there is no DNA. Germline-derived CDR1 and CDR2 are ENHRY and SYGVKD. The CDR3 extends over 16 amino acids. Here the CDR3 reads CAIRRTGRQFNYGYTF.

V and J are TRBV5-1 and TRBJ2-5; TCRdb's assignment of TRBD1 cannot be checked, as there is no DNA. CDR1 is SGHRS and CDR2 is YFSETQ in the germline V gene. The CDR3 is 16 amino acids. The chain's CDR3 is CASSLIIRDRQETQYF.

CDR3 residues: CSARVGQGPQNSPLHF. The chain combines TRBV20-1 with TRBJ1-6; TCRdb calls TRBD1, which cannot be checked without DNA. Germline CDR1 and CDR2: DFQATT and SNEGSKA (reference sequence). This CDR3 has 16 amino acids.

This rearrangement joins TRBV12-3 or TRBV12-4 to TRBJ1-2; the D call of TRBD1 rests on TCRdb alone, since no DNA is present to check it. This CDR3 region has 13 residues. This CDR3 is CASSRRGDYGYTF.

V is TRBV29-1 and J is TRBJ2-1; as DNA is missing, the TRBD1 call by TCRdb cannot be tested. Per the germline V gene, CDR1 is SQVTM and CDR2 is ANQGSEA. This CDR3 is 12 amino acids long. CDR3 loop: CSVEGWPETQFF.

The chain carries TRBV4-3 and TRBJ2-2; absent DNA, TCRdb's TRBD1 call cannot be checked. The length of the CDR3 is 13 residues. Germline V gene sequence: CDR1 LGHNA, CDR2 YSLEER. CDR3 sequence: CASSPGAGGELFF.

The chain employs TRBV20-1 and TRBJ2-3; TCRdb proposes TRBD2, but this gene call is untestable without DNA. Germline V gene lookup returns CDR1 DFQATT and CDR2 SNEGSKA (reference sequence). The CDR3 loop spans 17 amino acids. CDR3 protein: CSARAIAGTTSTDTQYF.

The rearrangement uses TRBV3-1 and TRBJ2-7; TCRdb designates TRBD1, a call that cannot be tested without DNA. Per germline, CDR1 LGHDT and CDR2 YNNKEL (reference sequence). The CDR3 has 14 amino acids. This CDR3 is CASSPGQFSYEQYF.

This chain uses TRBV19 with TRBJ2-7; checking the TCRdb D call of TRBD2 is not possible without DNA. The CDR3 loop spans 15 amino acids. The germline gives CDR1 LNHDA, CDR2 SQIVND (reference sequence). The CDR3 protein is CASSIDHSPTYEQYF.

The V gene is TRBV29-1, the J gene TRBJ2-3; the TCRdb D gene call, TRBD1, has no DNA to confirm it. Germline CDR1 reads SQVTM; CDR2 reads ANQGSEA. This CDR3 region has 14 residues. The CDR3 is CSVAGQELTDTQYF.

The chain joins TRBV20-1 to TRBJ1-1; the D gene TCRdb calls, TRBD1, cannot be checked with no DNA. The CDR3 totals 11 residues. Germline V gives CDR1 DFQATT, CDR2 SNEGSKA (reference sequence). The CDR3 loop reads CSAAGVPVSFF.

The V call is TRBV20-1, the J call TRBJ1-5; TCRdb gives TRBD1 as the D gene, but with no DNA this cannot be confirmed. The CDR3 loop spans 13 amino acids. Germline V gene sequence: CDR1 DFQATT, CDR2 SNEGSKA (reference sequence). The CDR3 sequence is CSALGGRLKPQHF.

V gene TRBV3-1 combines with J gene TRBJ2-3; TCRdb names TRBD2, which stays unverified in the absence of DNA. The CDR3 is made up of 14 amino acids. Germline CDR1 reads LGHDT; CDR2 reads YNNKEL (reference sequence). CDR3 region: CASSGGTRDGTQYF.